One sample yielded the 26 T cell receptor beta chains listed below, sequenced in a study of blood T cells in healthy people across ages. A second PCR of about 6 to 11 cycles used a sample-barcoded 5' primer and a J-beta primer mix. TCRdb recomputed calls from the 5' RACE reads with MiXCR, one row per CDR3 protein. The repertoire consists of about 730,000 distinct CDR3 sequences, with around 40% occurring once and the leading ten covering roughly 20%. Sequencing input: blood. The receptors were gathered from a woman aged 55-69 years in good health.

CDR3 loop: CASSLGGGRGQPQHF. The DNA of the CDR3 is TGCGCCAGCAGCTTGGGAGGGGGGAGAGGACAGCCCCAGCATTTT. The chain joins TRBV5-1 to TRBJ1-5; a weak D match, TRBD1 (6 bases). The germline gives CDR1 SGHRS, CDR2 YFSETQ. There are 15 residues in the CDR3. V was cut by 0 bases and J by 7 bases, with 14 bases left in between.

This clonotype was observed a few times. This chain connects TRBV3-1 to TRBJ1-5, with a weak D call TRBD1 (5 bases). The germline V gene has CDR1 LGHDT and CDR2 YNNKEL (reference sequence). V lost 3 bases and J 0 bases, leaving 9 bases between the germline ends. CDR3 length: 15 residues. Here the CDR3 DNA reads TGTGCCAGCAGCCACGGGACGGTTAGCAATCAGCCCCAGCATTTT. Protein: CASSHGTVSNQPQHF.

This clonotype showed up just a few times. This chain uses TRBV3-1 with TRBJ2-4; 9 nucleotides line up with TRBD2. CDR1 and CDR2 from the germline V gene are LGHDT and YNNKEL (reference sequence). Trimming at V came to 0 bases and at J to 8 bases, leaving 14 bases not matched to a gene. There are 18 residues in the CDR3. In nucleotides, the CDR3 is TGTGCCAGCAGCCAAGATACTAGCGGGCTAAACCTGAGGGACATTCAGTACTTC. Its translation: CASSQDTSGLNLRDIQYF. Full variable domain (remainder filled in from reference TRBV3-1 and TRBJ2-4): DTAVSQTPKYLVTQMGNDKSIKCEQNLGHDTMYWYKQDSKKFLKIMFSYNNKELIINETVPNRFSPKSPDKAHLNLHINSLELGDSAVYFCASSQDTSGLNLRDIQYFGAGTRLSVL.

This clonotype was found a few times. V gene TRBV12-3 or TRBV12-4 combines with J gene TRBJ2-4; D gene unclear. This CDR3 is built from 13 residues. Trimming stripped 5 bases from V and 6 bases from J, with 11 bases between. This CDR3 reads CASSLYNGNIQYF. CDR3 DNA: TGTGCCAGCAGTCTCTATAACGGAAACATTCAGTACTTC.

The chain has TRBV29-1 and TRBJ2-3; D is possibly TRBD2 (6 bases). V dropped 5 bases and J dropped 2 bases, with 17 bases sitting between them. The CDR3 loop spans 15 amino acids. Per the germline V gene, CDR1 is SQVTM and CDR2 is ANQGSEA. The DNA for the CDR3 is TGCAGCGTTCGACGAACGGGGGACGACACAGATACGCAGTATTTT. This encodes CSVRRTGDDTDTQYF.

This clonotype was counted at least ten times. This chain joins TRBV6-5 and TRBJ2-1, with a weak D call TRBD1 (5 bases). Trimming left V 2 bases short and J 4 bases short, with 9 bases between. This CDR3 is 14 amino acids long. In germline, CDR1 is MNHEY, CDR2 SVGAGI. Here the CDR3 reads CASSYGQGYNEQFF. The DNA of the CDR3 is TGTGCCAGCAGTTACGGCCAGGGTTACAATGAGCAGTTCTTC.

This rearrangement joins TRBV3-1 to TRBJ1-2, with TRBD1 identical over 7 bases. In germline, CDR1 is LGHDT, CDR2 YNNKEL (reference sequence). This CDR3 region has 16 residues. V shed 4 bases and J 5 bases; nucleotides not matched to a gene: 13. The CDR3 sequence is CASSLLELGGGYGYTF. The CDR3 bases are TGTGCCAGCAGCCTCCTGGAGCTAGGGGGCGGTTATGGCTACACCTTC.

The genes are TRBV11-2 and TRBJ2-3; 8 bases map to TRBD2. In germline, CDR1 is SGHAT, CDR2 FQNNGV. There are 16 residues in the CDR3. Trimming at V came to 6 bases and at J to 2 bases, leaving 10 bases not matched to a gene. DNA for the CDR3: TGTGCCAGCAGACAAGCGATCGGGGGGGTCACAGATACGCAGTATTTT. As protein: CASRQAIGGVTDTQYF. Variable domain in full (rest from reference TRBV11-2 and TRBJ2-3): EAGVAQSPRYKIIEKRQSVAFWCNPISGHATLYWYQQILGQGPKLLIQFQNNGVVDDSQLPKDRFSAERLKGVDSTLKIQPAKLEDSAVYLCASRQAIGGVTDTQYFGPGTRLTVL.

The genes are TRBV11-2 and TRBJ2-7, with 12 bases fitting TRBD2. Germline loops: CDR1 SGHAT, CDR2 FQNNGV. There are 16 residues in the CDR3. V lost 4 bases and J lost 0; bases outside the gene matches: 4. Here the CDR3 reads CASSSPLAGGSYEQYF. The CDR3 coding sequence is TGTGCCAGCAGCTCCCCACTAGCGGGGGGCTCCTACGAGCAGTACTTC. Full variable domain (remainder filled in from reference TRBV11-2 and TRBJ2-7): EAGVAQSPRYKIIEKRQSVAFWCNPISGHATLYWYQQILGQGPKLLIQFQNNGVVDDSQLPKDRFSAERLKGVDSTLKIQPAKLEDSAVYLCASSSPLAGGSYEQYFGPGTRLTVT.

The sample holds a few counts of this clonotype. CDR3: CSARSHRGGTNEKLFF. Written as DNA, the CDR3 is TGCAGTGCCCGGTCCCACAGGGGGGGAACTAATGAAAAACTGTTTTTT. The chain links TRBV20-1 to TRBJ1-4; TRBD1 agrees at 8 bases. V lost 6 bases, J lost 1 base, and 10 bases stayed unmatched. Germline loops: CDR1 DFQATT, CDR2 SNEGSKA (reference sequence). The CDR3 loop spans 16 amino acids.

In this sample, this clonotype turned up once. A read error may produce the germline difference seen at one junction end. The CDR3 spells CVSSDSNVGRGQFF. The CDR3 DNA reads TGTGTCAGCAGTGATTCCAACGTCGGGCGGGGGCAGTTCTTC. The chain carries TRBV25-1 and TRBJ2-1; D perhaps matches TRBD2 (6 bases). CDR1 and CDR2 (germline): MGHDK, SYGVNS. The CDR3 covers 14 residues.

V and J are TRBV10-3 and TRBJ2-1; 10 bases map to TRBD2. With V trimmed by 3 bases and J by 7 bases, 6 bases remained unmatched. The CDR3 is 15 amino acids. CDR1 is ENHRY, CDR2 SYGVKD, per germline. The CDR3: CAISEGLAETNEQFF. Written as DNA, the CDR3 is TGTGCCATCAGTGAAGGACTAGCGGAGACGAATGAGCAGTTCTTC.

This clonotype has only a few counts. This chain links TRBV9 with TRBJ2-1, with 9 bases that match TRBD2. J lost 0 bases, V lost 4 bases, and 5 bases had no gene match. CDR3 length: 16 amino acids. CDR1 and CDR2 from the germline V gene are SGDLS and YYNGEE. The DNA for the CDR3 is TGTGCCAGCAGCCTTTTGCGGGAGGGCTCCTACAATGAGCAGTTCTTC. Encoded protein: CASSLLREGSYNEQFF.

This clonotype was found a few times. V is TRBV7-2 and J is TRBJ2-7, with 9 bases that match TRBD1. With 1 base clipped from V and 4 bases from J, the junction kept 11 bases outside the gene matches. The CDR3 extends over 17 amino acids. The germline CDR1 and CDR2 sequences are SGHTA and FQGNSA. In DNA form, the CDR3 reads TGTGCCAGCAGCTTAGTCGTGTCGAGACAGGGGGAGTACGAGCAGTACTTC. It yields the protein CASSLVVSRQGEYEQYF. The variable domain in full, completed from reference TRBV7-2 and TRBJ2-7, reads GAGVSQSPSNKVTEKGKDVELRCDPISGHTALYWYRQSLGQGLEFLIYFQGNSAPDKSGLPSDRFSAERTGGSVSTLTIQRTQQEDSAVYLCASSLVVSRQGEYEQYFGPGTRLTVT.

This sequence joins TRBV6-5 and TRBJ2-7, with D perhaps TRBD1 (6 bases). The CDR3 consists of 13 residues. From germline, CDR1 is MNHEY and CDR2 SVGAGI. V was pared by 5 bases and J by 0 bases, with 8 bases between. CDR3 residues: CASSGDNSYEQYF. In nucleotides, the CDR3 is TGTGCCAGCAGTGGGGACAACTCCTACGAGCAGTACTTC.

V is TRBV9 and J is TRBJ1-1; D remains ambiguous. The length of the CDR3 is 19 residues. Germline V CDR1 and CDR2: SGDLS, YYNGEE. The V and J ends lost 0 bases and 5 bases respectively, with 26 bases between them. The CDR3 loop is CASSVVPQSFPFGGTEAFF. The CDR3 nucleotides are TGTGCCAGCAGCGTAGTCCCGCAGAGTTTCCCGTTTGGAGGTACTGAAGCTTTCTTT.

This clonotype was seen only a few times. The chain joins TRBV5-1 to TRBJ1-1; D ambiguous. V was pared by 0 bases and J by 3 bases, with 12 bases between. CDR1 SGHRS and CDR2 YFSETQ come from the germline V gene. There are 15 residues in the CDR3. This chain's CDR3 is CASSLVAVLDTEAFF. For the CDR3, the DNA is TGCGCCAGCAGCTTGGTTGCCGTTCTGGACACTGAAGCTTTCTTT.

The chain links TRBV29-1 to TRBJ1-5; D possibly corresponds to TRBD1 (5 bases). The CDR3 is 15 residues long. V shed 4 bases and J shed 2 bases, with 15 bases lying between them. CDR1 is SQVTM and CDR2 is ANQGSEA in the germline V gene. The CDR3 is CSVVIGAGGNQPQHF. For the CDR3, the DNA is TGCAGCGTTGTAATAGGGGCTGGGGGCAATCAGCCCCAGCATTTT.

The CDR3 sequence: CASGDSSYEQYF. The CDR3 coding sequence is TGTGCCAGCGGGGACAGCTCCTACGAGCAGTACTTC. V gene TRBV27 combines with J gene TRBJ2-7; TRBD1 matches 7 bases. CDR1 is MNHEY and CDR2 is SMNVEV in the germline V gene (reference sequence). Unmatched junction bases numbered 1, after V lost 8 bases and J lost 0 bases. This CDR3 spans 12 amino acids.

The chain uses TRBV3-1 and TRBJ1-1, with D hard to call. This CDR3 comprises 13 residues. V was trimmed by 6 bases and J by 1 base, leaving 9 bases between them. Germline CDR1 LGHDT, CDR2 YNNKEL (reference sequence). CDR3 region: CASRPSANTEAFF. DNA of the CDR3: TGTGCCAGCAGGCCTTCGGCGAACACTGAAGCTTTCTTT.

The CDR3 sequence is CASRTTGTGGGYTF. The CDR3 DNA follows: TGTGCCAGCAGGACGACCGGGACAGGGGGTGGCTACACCTTC. V gene TRBV12-3 or TRBV12-4 combines with J gene TRBJ1-2; 11 bases fit TRBD1. The V gene end was trimmed by 6 bases and the J gene end by 7 bases; junction bases not matched to a gene: 7. The CDR3 is 14 residues long.

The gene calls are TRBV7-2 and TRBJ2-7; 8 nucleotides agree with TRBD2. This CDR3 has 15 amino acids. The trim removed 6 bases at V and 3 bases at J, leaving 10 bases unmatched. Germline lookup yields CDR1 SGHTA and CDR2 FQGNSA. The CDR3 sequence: CASSFPGLENYEQYF. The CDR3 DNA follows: TGTGCCAGCAGTTTCCCGGGACTAGAAAACTACGAGCAGTACTTC.

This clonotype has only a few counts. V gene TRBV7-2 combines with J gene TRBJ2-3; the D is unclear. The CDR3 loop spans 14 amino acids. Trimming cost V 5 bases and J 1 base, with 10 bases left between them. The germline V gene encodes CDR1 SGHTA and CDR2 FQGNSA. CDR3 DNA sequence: TGTGCCAGCAGCCGTTCCGTGGGCACAGATACGCAGTATTTT. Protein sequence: CASSRSVGTDTQYF.

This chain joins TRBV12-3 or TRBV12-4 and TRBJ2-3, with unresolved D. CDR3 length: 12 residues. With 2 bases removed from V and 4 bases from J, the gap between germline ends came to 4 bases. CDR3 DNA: TGTGCCAGCAGTTTAACCCCAGATACGCAGTATTTT. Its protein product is CASSLTPDTQYF.

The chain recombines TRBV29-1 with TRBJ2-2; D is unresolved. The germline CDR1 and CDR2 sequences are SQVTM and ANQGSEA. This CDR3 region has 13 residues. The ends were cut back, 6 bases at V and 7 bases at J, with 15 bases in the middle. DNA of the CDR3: TGCAGCGTGGCCGGGCAGAGCCACGGGGAGCTGTTTTTT. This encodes CSVAGQSHGELFF.

The CDR3 here is CASSLASGRYEQYF. The CDR3 DNA follows: TGTGCCAGCAGCTTAGCGTCCGGCCGATACGAGCAGTACTTC. The chain has TRBV7-2 and TRBJ2-7; D is unclear. This CDR3 spans 14 amino acids. The ends were cut back, 0 bases at V and 4 bases at J, with 10 bases in the middle. From germline, CDR1 is SGHTA and CDR2 FQGNSA.